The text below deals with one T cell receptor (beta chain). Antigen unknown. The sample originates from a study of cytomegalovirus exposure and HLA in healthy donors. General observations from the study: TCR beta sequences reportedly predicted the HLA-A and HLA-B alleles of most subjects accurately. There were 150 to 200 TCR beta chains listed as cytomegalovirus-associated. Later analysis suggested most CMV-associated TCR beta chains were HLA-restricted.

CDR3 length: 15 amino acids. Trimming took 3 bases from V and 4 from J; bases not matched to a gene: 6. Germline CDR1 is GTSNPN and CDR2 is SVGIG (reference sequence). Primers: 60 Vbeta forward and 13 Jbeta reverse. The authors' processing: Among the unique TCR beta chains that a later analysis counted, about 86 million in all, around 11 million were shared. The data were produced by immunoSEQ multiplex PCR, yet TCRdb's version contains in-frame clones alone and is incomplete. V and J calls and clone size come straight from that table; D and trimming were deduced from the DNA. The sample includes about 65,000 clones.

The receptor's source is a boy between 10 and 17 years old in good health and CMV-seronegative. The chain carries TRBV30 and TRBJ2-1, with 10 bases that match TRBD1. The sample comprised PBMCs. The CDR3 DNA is TGTGCCTGGAGCCTCCCGGACAGGGGGTACAATGAGCAGTTCTTC. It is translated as CAWSLPDRGYNEQFF.